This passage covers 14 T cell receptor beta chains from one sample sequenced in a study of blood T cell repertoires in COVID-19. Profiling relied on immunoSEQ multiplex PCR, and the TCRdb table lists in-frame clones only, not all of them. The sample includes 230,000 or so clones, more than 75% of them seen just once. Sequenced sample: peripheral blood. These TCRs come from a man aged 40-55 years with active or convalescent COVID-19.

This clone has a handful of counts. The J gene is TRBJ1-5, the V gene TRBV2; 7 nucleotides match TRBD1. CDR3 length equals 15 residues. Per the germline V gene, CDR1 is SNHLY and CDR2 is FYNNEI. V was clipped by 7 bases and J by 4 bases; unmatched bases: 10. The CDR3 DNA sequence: TGTGCCAGCACCGAATGGACAGGTCATAATCAGCCCCAGCATTTT. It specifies CASTEWTGHNQPQHF.

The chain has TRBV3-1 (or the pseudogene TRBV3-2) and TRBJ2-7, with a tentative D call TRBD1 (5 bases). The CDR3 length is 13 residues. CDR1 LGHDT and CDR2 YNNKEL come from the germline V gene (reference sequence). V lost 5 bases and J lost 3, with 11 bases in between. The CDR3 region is CASSSGSSYEQYF. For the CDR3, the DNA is TGTGCCAGCAGCTCAGGGTCTAGCTACGAGCAGTACTTC.

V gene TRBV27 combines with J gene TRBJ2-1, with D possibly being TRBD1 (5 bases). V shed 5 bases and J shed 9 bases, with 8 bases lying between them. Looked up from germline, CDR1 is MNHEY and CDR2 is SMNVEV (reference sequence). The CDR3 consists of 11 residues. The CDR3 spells CASSTTGEQFF. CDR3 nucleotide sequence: TGTGCCAGCAGTACCACAGGTGAGCAGTTCTTC.

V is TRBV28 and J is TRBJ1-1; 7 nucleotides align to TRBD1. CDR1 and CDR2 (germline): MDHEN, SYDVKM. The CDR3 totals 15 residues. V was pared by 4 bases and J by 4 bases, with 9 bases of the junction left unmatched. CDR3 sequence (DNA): TGTGCCAGCAGTTCTACAGGGGTTTGGGGCACTGAAGCTTTCTTT. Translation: CASSSTGVWGTEAFF.

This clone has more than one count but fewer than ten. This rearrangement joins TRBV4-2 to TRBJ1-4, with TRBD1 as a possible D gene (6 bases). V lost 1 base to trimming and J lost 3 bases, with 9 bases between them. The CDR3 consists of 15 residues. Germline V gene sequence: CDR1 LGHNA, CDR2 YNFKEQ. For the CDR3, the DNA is TGTGCCAGCAGCCAAGTGGGGGCGGCTAATGAAAAACTGTTTTTT. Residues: CASSQVGAANEKLFF.

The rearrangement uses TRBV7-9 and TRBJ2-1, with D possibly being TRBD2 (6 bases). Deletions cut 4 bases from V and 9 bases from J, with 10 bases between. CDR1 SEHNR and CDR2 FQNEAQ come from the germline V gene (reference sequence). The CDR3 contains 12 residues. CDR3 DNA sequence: TGTGCCAGCAGCTCCCGGGGACTTGAGCAGTTCTTC. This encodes CASSSRGLEQFF.

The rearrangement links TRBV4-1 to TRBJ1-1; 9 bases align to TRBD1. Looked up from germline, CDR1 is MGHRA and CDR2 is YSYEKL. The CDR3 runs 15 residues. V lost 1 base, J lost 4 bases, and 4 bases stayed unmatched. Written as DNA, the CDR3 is TGCGCCAGCAGCCAAGGGGACAGGGCCTTCACTGAAGCTTTCTTT. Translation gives CASSQGDRAFTEAFF.

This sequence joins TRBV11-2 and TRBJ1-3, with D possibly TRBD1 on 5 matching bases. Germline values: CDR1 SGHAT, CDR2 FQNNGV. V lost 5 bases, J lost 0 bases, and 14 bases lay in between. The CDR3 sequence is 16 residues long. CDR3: CASSLTQGSSGNTIYF. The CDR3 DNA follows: TGTGCCAGCAGCCTGACTCAGGGAAGCTCTGGAAACACCATATATTTT.

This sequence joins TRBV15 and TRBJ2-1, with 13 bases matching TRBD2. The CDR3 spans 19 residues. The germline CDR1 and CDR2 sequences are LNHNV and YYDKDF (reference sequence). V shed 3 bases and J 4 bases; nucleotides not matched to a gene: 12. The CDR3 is CATSSQGLAGMGTYNEQFF. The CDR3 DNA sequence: TGTGCCACCAGCAGCCAGGGACTAGCGGGAATGGGGACATACAATGAGCAGTTCTTC.

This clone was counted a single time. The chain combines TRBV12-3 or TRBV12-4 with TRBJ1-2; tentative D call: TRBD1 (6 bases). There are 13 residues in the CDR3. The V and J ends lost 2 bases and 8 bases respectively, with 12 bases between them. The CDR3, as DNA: TGTGCCAGCAGTTTACGACGGGGGGGCGGCTACACCTTC. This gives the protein CASSLRRGGGYTF.

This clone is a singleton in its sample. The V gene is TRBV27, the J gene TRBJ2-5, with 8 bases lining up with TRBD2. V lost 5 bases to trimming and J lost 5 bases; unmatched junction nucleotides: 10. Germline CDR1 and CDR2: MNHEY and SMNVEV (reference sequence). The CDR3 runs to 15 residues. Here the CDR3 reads CASSPQAGDWETQYF. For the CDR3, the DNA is TGTGCCAGCAGTCCCCAAGCGGGAGACTGGGAGACCCAGTACTTC.

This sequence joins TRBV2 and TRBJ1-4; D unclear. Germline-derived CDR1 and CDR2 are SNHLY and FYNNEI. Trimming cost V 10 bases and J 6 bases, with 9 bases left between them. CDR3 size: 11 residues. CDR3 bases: TGTGCCATCGCGCCCGATGAAAAACTGTTTTTT. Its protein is CAIAPDEKLFF.

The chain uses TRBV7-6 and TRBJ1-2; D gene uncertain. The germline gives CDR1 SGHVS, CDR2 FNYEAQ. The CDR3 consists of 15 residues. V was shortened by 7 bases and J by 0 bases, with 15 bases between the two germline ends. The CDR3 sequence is CASTHWAASNYGYTF. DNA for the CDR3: TGTGCCAGCACCCATTGGGCAGCATCTAACTATGGCTACACCTTC.

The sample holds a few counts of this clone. CDR3 in DNA: TGTGCCAGCAGCCAAGTTATTTGGACAGGGCAAGGCTACACCTTC. It encodes CASSQVIWTGQGYTF. The J gene is TRBJ1-2, the V gene TRBV3-1 (or the pseudogene TRBV3-2); TRBD1 matches at 8 bases. V gave up 1 base and J gave up 8 bases; unmatched junction bases: 9. The CDR3 consists of 15 residues. Germline V gene lookup returns CDR1 LGHDT and CDR2 YNNKEL (reference sequence).